The 32 T cell receptor beta chains presented below share a single source sample, sequenced in a study of cytomegalovirus exposure and HLA in healthy donors. The PCR used 60 Vbeta and 13 Jbeta primers. This table comes from immunoSEQ multiplex PCR, and its TCRdb copy is limited to in-frame clones, with some not included. The repertoire consists of tens of thousands of clones, with about 69% occurring once and the leading ten covering about 6.8%. The sequencing input was PBMCs. These receptors came from a man younger than 45 in good health and CMV-seropositive.

The rearrangement uses TRBV7-2 and TRBJ1-3, with unresolved D. CDR1 is SGHTA, CDR2 FQGNSA, per germline. This CDR3 is built from 15 residues. The ends were cut back, 1 base at V and 0 bases at J, with 7 bases in the middle. CDR3 sequence: CASSLGASSGNTIYF. In DNA form, the CDR3 reads TGTGCCAGCAGCTTAGGGGCCAGCTCTGGAAACACCATATATTTT.

The genes are TRBV18 and TRBJ1-1; D ambiguous. Trimming pared 0 bases from V and 6 bases from J, leaving 11 bases between. Germline V CDR1 and CDR2: KGHSH, LQKENI. The CDR3 covers 14 residues. CDR3 in amino acids: CASSPPSVTAEAFF. The CDR3 DNA follows: TGTGCCAGCTCACCACCGAGCGTTACCGCTGAAGCTTTCTTT.

Only a few counts were recorded for this clone. V and J are TRBV7-2 and TRBJ1-1, with D uncertain. This CDR3 is 14 amino acids long. Deletions cut 5 bases from V and 2 bases from J, with 12 bases between. Germline V CDR1 and CDR2: SGHTA, FQGNSA. In nucleotides, the CDR3 is TGTGCCAGCAGCCTCACAGTGTCCAACACTGAAGCTTTCTTT. Protein product: CASSLTVSNTEAFF.

This clone was recorded once. The chain is built from TRBV5-5 and TRBJ1-5; D may be TRBD1 (6 bases). The CDR3 consists of 15 residues. With 4 bases removed from V and 11 bases from J, the gap between germline ends came to 22 bases. Germline V gene sequence: CDR1 SGHKS, CDR2 YYEKEE (reference sequence). The CDR3 sequence is CASSMTGEGLGAQHF. The CDR3, as DNA: TGTGCCAGCAGCATGACAGGTGAGGGACTAGGGGCCCAGCATTTT.

The rearrangement uses TRBV7-9 and TRBJ2-5; no firm D call. This CDR3 region has 14 residues. CDR1 is SEHNR and CDR2 is FQNEAQ in the germline V gene (reference sequence). The ends were cut back, 5 bases at V and 1 base at J, with 11 bases in the middle. The CDR3 spells CASSRRQIQETQYF. DNA of the CDR3: TGTGCCAGCAGCCGTAGACAAATCCAAGAGACCCAGTACTTC.

V and J are TRBV7-2 and TRBJ1-1; 7 bases match TRBD1. Germline V gene lookup returns CDR1 SGHTA and CDR2 FQGNSA. The CDR3 has 15 residues. J was trimmed by 5 bases and V by 5 bases; bases with no gene match: 11. The CDR3 DNA is TGTGCCAGCAGCCCCCGACAGGGTTTTTCGACTGAAGCTTTCTTT. It is translated as CASSPRQGFSTEAFF.

The chain combines TRBV29-1 with TRBJ1-5; D not resolved. Deletions cut 3 bases from V and 5 bases from J, with 8 bases between. This CDR3 has 12 residues. Germline values: CDR1 SQVTM, CDR2 ANQGSEA. The CDR3 nucleotides read TGCAGCGTTGATGCAGGCGATCAGCCCCAGCATTTT. Protein: CSVDAGDQPQHF.

This clone was counted between two and nine times. The chain combines TRBV4-3 with TRBJ2-7, with D perhaps matching TRBD1 (6 bases). Germline V gives CDR1 LGHNA, CDR2 YSLEER. CDR3 length equals 20 residues. Between the trimmed V and J ends, which lost 2 bases and 2 bases, there was a span of 28 bases. DNA of the CDR3: TGCGCCAGCAGCCAAAAAAGCCTATCGGGCGAGACAGGTATACCCTACGAGCAGTACTTC. Its translation: CASSQKSLSGETGIPYEQYF.

The chain links TRBV7-2 to TRBJ1-1; D is ambiguous. The CDR3 runs 14 residues. Trimming shortened V by 0 bases and J by 5 bases, and 10 bases separated the two germline ends. CDR1 is SGHTA, CDR2 FQGNSA, per germline. The DNA for the CDR3 is TGTGCCAGCAGCTTAGCAATAGTTAAGACTGAAGCTTTCTTT. This translates into CASSLAIVKTEAFF.

The rearrangement uses TRBV4-3 and TRBJ2-7; 10 bases match TRBD1. V lost 4 bases, J lost 5 bases, and 8 bases stayed unmatched. Germline lookup yields CDR1 LGHNA and CDR2 YSLEER. The CDR3 has 15 residues. For the CDR3, the DNA is TGCGCCAGCAGCCGCCGACAGGGGGCTGCCCACGAGCAGTACTTC. Its translation is CASSRRQGAAHEQYF.

This clone appeared once. The chain combines TRBV5-8 with TRBJ2-1, with 8 bases fitting TRBD1. V trimming: 4 bases; J trimming: 1 base; junction bases outside the gene matches: 10. There are 17 residues in the CDR3. Germline V lookup: CDR1 SGHTS, CDR2 YDEGEE. In DNA form, the CDR3 reads TGTGCCAGCAGCGAACAGGGGGTTTTCGGGTCCTACAATGAGCAGTTCTTC. It yields the protein CASSEQGVFGSYNEQFF.

The genes are TRBV2 and TRBJ1-1, with 7 bases identical to TRBD1. Germline CDR1 is SNHLY and CDR2 is FYNNEI. The CDR3 has 14 amino acids. V lost 6 bases, J lost 4 bases, and 8 bases stayed unmatched. The CDR3 spells CASRRDRTGTEAFF. As DNA, the CDR3 is TGTGCCAGCAGACGGGACAGAACGGGCACTGAAGCTTTCTTT.

V gene TRBV5-6 combines with J gene TRBJ2-5; tentatively, D is TRBD2 (6 bases). Trimming cost V 0 bases and J 10 bases, with 10 bases left between them. This CDR3 region has 12 residues. CDR1 is SGHDT and CDR2 is YYEEEE in the germline V gene. In DNA, the CDR3 is TGTGCCAGCAGCTTGGGGCAGGAGGGCCAGTACTTC. The encoded protein is CASSLGQEGQYF. Variable domain in full (rest from reference TRBV5-6 and TRBJ2-5): DAGVTQSPTHLIKTRGQQVTLRCSPKSGHDTVSWYQQALGQGPQFIFQYYEEEERQRGNFPDRFSGHQFPNYSSELNVNALLLGDSALYLCASSLGQEGQYFGPGTRLLVL.

This rearrangement joins TRBV2 to TRBJ2-1; tentatively, D is TRBD2 (5 bases). Trimming removed 6 bases at V and 7 bases at J, with 10 bases between. The germline gives CDR1 SNHLY, CDR2 FYNNEI. The CDR3 runs 12 residues. In nucleotides, the CDR3 is TGTGCCAGCAGAAGCGGAGCTAATGAGCAGTTCTTC. Encoded protein: CASRSGANEQFF.

The chain couples TRBV11-2 to TRBJ2-7, with TRBD2 identical over 11 bases. The CDR3 sequence is 16 residues long. J gave up 2 bases and V 1 base, and 4 bases lay outside the gene matches. Germline V gene sequence: CDR1 SGHAT, CDR2 FQNNGV. CDR3 amino acids: CASSLGASGGTYEQYF. CDR3 sequence (DNA): TGTGCCAGCAGCTTAGGAGCTAGCGGGGGGACCTACGAGCAGTACTTC.

V usage is TRBV7-9 and J usage is TRBJ2-1, with D possibly being TRBD2 (7 bases). Germline V gives CDR1 SEHNR, CDR2 FQNEAQ (reference sequence). V lost 6 bases and J lost 9, with 15 bases in between. This CDR3 region has 13 residues. In DNA, the CDR3 is TGTGCCAGCAGACGTGGGGGCGGGAGTGAGCAGTTCTTC. Protein product: CASRRGGGSEQFF.

The genes are TRBV11-3 and TRBJ2-7; 8 positions agree with TRBD1. Germline CDR1 reads SGHNT; CDR2 reads YENEEA. J lost 5 bases, V lost 5 bases, and 5 bases had no gene match. The CDR3 has 13 amino acids. The CDR3: CASSEGQAHEQYF. CDR3 sequence (DNA): TGTGCCAGCAGCGAGGGACAGGCCCACGAGCAGTACTTC.

The V call is TRBV5-6, the J call TRBJ2-5, with D hard to call. The J call is uncertain, as TRBJ2-7 better fits the DNA end. Germline CDR1 is SGHDT and CDR2 is YYEEEE. The CDR3 contains 13 residues. CDR3 coding DNA: TGTGCCAGCAGCTTGCACGGGTACTACGAGCAGTACTTC. Amino acids: CASSLHGYYEQYF.

The V gene is TRBV4-3, the J gene TRBJ2-5, with D unclear. Germline lookup yields CDR1 LGHNA and CDR2 YSLEER. V lost 0 bases to trimming and J lost 4 bases, with 6 bases between them. The CDR3 loop spans 13 amino acids. CDR3 DNA: TGCGCCAGCAGCCAAGAGTTCGGAGAGACCCAGTACTTC. Translated, it gives CASSQEFGETQYF.

This chain joins TRBV10-3 and TRBJ1-1, with D possibly TRBD1 on 5 matching bases. CDR1 and CDR2 from the germline V gene are ENHRY and SYGVKD. CDR3 length equals 14 residues. With 10 bases removed from V and 8 bases from J, the gap between germline ends came to 23 bases. CDR3 protein: CATKRTGLQEEAFF. Here the CDR3 DNA reads TGTGCCACCAAACGAACGGGACTCCAGGAAGAAGCTTTCTTT.

The genes are TRBV7-3 and TRBJ2-1; 11 nucleotides agree with TRBD2. This CDR3 spans 16 amino acids. V lost 1 base to trimming and J lost 8 bases; unmatched junction nucleotides: 7. The germline CDR1 and CDR2 sequences are SGHTA and FQGTGA. CDR3 nucleotides: TGTGCCAGCAGCTTAAATAAACTAGCGGGGGTCGATGAGCAGTTCTTC. Translation: CASSLNKLAGVDEQFF.

The V and J genes are TRBV5-1 and TRBJ1-2, with D perhaps matching TRBD1 (5 bases). The V gene lost 4 bases and the J gene lost 0 bases, with 13 bases spanning the gap. Per the germline V gene, CDR1 is SGHRS and CDR2 is YFSETQ. The CDR3 is 15 amino acids. This CDR3 reads CASSDQGYPNYGYTF. CDR3 nucleotide sequence: TGCGCCAGCAGCGATCAGGGCTACCCTAACTATGGCTACACCTTC.

This clone was recorded a few times. The chain carries TRBV15 and TRBJ2-1; 9 bases fit TRBD2. The germline CDR1 and CDR2 sequences are LNHNV and YYDKDF (reference sequence). CDR3 length: 17 amino acids. J lost 4 bases, V lost 3 bases, and 10 bases had no gene match. The CDR3 nucleotides read TGTGCCACCAGCAGGGGACCTAGCGGGGCGGCTTACAATGAGCAGTTCTTC. Encoded protein: CATSRGPSGAAYNEQFF.

Only one count was recorded for this clone. This chain links TRBV27 with TRBJ2-7; D may be TRBD1 (6 bases). This CDR3 comprises 15 residues. V gave up 3 bases and J gave up 3 bases, with 15 bases separating them. The germline V gene has CDR1 MNHEY and CDR2 SMNVEV (reference sequence). Here the CDR3 reads CASSLARGGRYEQYF. DNA for the CDR3: TGTGCCAGCAGTTTGGCCCGAGGGGGACGCTACGAGCAGTACTTC.

This clone counts as medium-sized. This chain connects TRBV6-6 to TRBJ1-1; no reliable D call. The CDR3 sequence is 13 residues long. V was clipped by 8 bases and J by 4 bases, with 14 bases between them. Looked up from germline, CDR1 is MNHNY and CDR2 is SVGAGI (reference sequence). This CDR3 is CASDPEGVTEAFF. CDR3 in DNA: TGTGCCAGCGATCCCGAAGGAGTCACTGAAGCTTTCTTT.

The chain combines TRBV7-3 with TRBJ2-6, with D possibly matching TRBD1 (5 bases). Deletions cut 2 bases from V and 3 bases from J, with 11 bases between. Germline V CDR1 and CDR2: SGHTA, FQGTGA. CDR3 length: 16 amino acids. The CDR3 DNA sequence: TGTGCCAGCAGCTTACCAGGGCTGGGTGGGGCCAACGTCCTGACTTTC. It specifies CASSLPGLGGANVLTF. Drawing the rest from reference TRBV7-3 and TRBJ2-6, the complete variable domain is GAGVSQTPSNKVTEKGKYVELRCDPISGHTALYWYRQSLGQGPEFLIYFQGTGAADDSGLPNDRFFAVRPEGSVSTLKIQRTERGDSAVYLCASSLPGLGGANVLTFGAGSRLTVL.

The rearrangement links TRBV15 to TRBJ1-4; 7 bases fit TRBD1. Germline V gene data show CDR1 as LNHNV and CDR2 as YYDKDF (reference sequence). The V and J ends lost 4 bases and 4 bases, in that order; junction bases with no gene match: 6. The CDR3 is made up of 15 amino acids. CDR3 amino acids: CATSKGTASNEKLFF. In DNA form, the CDR3 reads TGTGCCACCAGCAAGGGGACAGCTAGTAATGAAAAACTGTTTTTT.

The rearrangement links TRBV7-3 to TRBJ1-2; D perhaps matches TRBD1 (5 bases). Germline V CDR1 and CDR2: SGHTA, FQGTGA. The CDR3 totals 13 residues. Trimming stripped 5 bases from V and 7 bases from J, with 14 bases between. CDR3 in amino acids: CASSPTGARGYTF. The CDR3 DNA reads TGTGCCAGCAGCCCCACTGGGGCGCGTGGCTACACCTTC. Full variable domain (rest looked up from reference TRBV7-3 and TRBJ1-2): GAGVSQTPSNKVTEKGKYVELRCDPISGHTALYWYRQSLGQGPEFLIYFQGTGAADDSGLPNDRFFAVRPEGSVSTLKIQRTERGDSAVYLCASSPTGARGYTFGSGTRLTVV.

V gene TRBV29-1 combines with J gene TRBJ1-1; TRBD1 matches at 8 bases. The CDR3 loop spans 13 amino acids. V was pared by 3 bases and J by 5 bases, with 5 bases of the junction left unmatched. Looked up from germline, CDR1 is SQVTM and CDR2 is ANQGSEA. The CDR3 coding sequence is TGCAGCGTTGACCAAAGACAGGGGACTGAAGCTTTCTTT. It specifies CSVDQRQGTEAFF.

The sample holds a few counts of this clone. The chain combines TRBV6-4 with TRBJ2-3; 8 positions agree with TRBD1. CDR3 length: 14 residues. V dropped 0 bases and J dropped 4; count of bases not matched to a gene: 0. Germline CDR1 reads MRHNA; CDR2 reads SNTAGT. The CDR3 reads CASSDSQGADTQYF. CDR3 in DNA: TGTGCCAGCAGTGACTCACAGGGGGCAGATACGCAGTATTTT.

The genes are TRBV9 and TRBJ2-3, with D perhaps matching TRBD1 (5 bases). V lost 1 base, J lost 5 bases, and 20 bases lay in between. The germline V gene encodes CDR1 SGDLS and CDR2 YYNGEE. The CDR3 is 17 amino acids. CDR3 in DNA: TGTGCCAGCAGCGTATCAGGGATCCGAGGAAAGGAAGATACGCAGTATTTT. Its translation is CASSVSGIRGKEDTQYF. The variable domain in full, with the rest retrieved from reference TRBV9 and TRBJ2-3, is DSGVTQTPKHLITATGQRVTLRCSPRSGDLSVYWYQQSLDQGLQFLIQYYNGEERAKGNILERFSAQQFPDLHSELNLSSLELGDSALYFCASSVSGIRGKEDTQYFGPGTRLTVL.

This rearrangement joins TRBV19 to TRBJ1-2; 7 nucleotides match TRBD1. Trimming took 10 bases from V and 2 from J; bases not matched to a gene: 7. Germline V gene sequence: CDR1 LNHDA, CDR2 SQIVND (reference sequence). This CDR3 region has 13 residues. In DNA form, the CDR3 reads TGTGCCACCAAACCGACAGGGAACTATGGCTACACCTTC. It is translated as CATKPTGNYGYTF.